Presented here are 22 T cell receptor beta chains from one specimen sequenced in a study of cytomegalovirus exposure and HLA in healthy donors. PCR was performed using 60 Vbeta and 13 Jbeta primers. Some clones are missing from TCRdb's copy, which holds only in-frame ones; the method was immunoSEQ multiplex PCR. This table has 80,000 or so clones, 78% appearing once. Sample: PBMCs. The receptor set was obtained from a man aged 40-50 years in good health and CMV-seronegative.

V and J are TRBV2 and TRBJ2-7, with D possibly being TRBD2 (6 bases). The CDR3 covers 12 residues. From germline, CDR1 is SNHLY and CDR2 FYNNEI. The ends were cut back, 6 bases at V and 3 bases at J, with 9 bases in the middle. In nucleotides, the CDR3 is TGTGCCAGCAGGGAGGGCGGCTACGAGCAGTACTTC. It codes for CASREGGYEQYF.

The V gene is TRBV15, the J gene TRBJ1-1; D remains ambiguous. The CDR3 covers 13 residues. From germline, CDR1 is LNHNV and CDR2 YYDKDF (reference sequence). Trimming removed 10 bases from V and 0 bases from J, with 12 bases in between. The CDR3 DNA reads TGTGCCATCGGAGTGGTCCTGAACACTGAAGCTTTCTTT. Protein product: CAIGVVLNTEAFF.

The table lists this clone with a count of one. The chain employs TRBV7-2 and TRBJ1-2, with no clear D. Trimming shortened V by 3 bases and J by 8 bases, and 10 bases separated the two germline ends. Germline V gene sequence: CDR1 SGHTA, CDR2 FQGNSA. This CDR3 is built from 12 residues. CDR3 sequence: CASSLDRRGYTF. As DNA, the CDR3 is TGTGCCAGCAGCTTGGATCGGAGGGGCTACACCTTC. The full variable domain, completed using reference TRBV7-2 and TRBJ1-2, is GAGVSQSPSNKVTEKGKDVELRCDPISGHTALYWYRQSLGQGLEFLIYFQGNSAPDKSGLPSDRFSAERTGGSVSTLTIQRTQQEDSAVYLCASSLDRRGYTFGSGTRLTVV.

V usage is TRBV19 and J usage is TRBJ2-1; 9 bases agree with TRBD2. Per the germline V gene, CDR1 is LNHDA and CDR2 is SQIVND (reference sequence). V lost 5 bases and J lost 5; bases outside the gene matches: 4. CDR3 length: 14 residues. DNA for the CDR3: TGTGCCAGTAGTCTAGCGGGATTCAACAATGAGCAGTTCTTC. Amino acids: CASSLAGFNNEQFF.

The genes are TRBV2 and TRBJ2-4, with TRBD2 identical over 8 bases. Per germline, CDR1 SNHLY and CDR2 FYNNEI. The CDR3 covers 18 residues. The V and J ends lost 3 bases and 0 bases, in that order; junction bases with no gene match: 10. CDR3 sequence: CASSDMIGGALAKNIQYF. In DNA, the CDR3 is TGTGCCAGCAGTGATATGATCGGGGGGGCACTAGCCAAAAACATTCAGTACTTC.

The V and J genes are TRBV15 and TRBJ1-4; D gene ambiguous. Germline assignment: CDR1 LNHNV and CDR2 YYDKDF (reference sequence). This CDR3 is built from 12 residues. V lost 0 bases and J 15 bases, leaving 11 bases between the germline ends. The CDR3 loop is CATSRDRPPVFF. CDR3 nucleotide sequence: TGTGCCACCAGCAGAGATCGCCCCCCGGTGTTTTTT.

The chain carries TRBV4-3 and TRBJ2-3; TRBD2 matches at 8 bases. CDR1 is LGHNA, CDR2 YSLEER, per germline. V gave up 0 bases and J gave up 4 bases; unmatched junction bases: 9. The CDR3 is made up of 17 amino acids. CDR3 nucleotides: TGCGCCAGCAGCCAAGATCTTTCCGGGAGGGCCCCAGATACGCAGTATTTT. It yields the protein CASSQDLSGRAPDTQYF.

The CDR3 bases are TGTGCCAGCAGCTTGCAGGGTTCCTCTGGGGCCAACGTCCTGACTTTC. This encodes CASSLQGSSGANVLTF. The V and J genes are TRBV7-9 and TRBJ2-6, with D possibly TRBD1 on 5 matching bases. This CDR3 has 16 amino acids. Trimming left V 3 bases short and J 0 bases short, with 9 bases between. Germline assignment: CDR1 SEHNR and CDR2 FQNEAQ (reference sequence).

The chain employs TRBV19 and TRBJ1-2, with 7 bases identical to TRBD1. Germline V CDR1 and CDR2: LNHDA, SQIVND (reference sequence). The trim removed 7 bases at V and 1 base at J, leaving 6 bases unmatched. This CDR3 comprises 14 residues. The CDR3 region has the DNA TGTGCCAGTACTGTGACAGGGAGTAACTATGGCTACACCTTC. The encoded protein is CASTVTGSNYGYTF.

The chain recombines TRBV15 with TRBJ1-1; TRBD1 might be the D (6 bases). CDR3 size: 14 residues. Germline V lookup: CDR1 LNHNV, CDR2 YYDKDF (reference sequence). Trimming pared 5 bases from V and 6 bases from J, leaving 16 bases between. CDR3 in amino acids: CATSVQGQIPEAFF. The CDR3 region has the DNA TGTGCCACCAGCGTACAGGGCCAGATCCCTGAAGCTTTCTTT.

This chain joins TRBV19 and TRBJ2-7; 8 bases line up with TRBD2. Trimming took 6 bases from V and 3 from J; bases not matched to a gene: 7. This CDR3 spans 14 amino acids. Germline CDR1 reads LNHDA; CDR2 reads SQIVND (reference sequence). The CDR3 is CASRPGTSIYEQYF. In nucleotides, the CDR3 is TGTGCCAGTAGACCCGGGACTAGTATCTACGAGCAGTACTTC. The entire variable domain, with the rest obtained from reference TRBV19 and TRBJ2-7, is as follows: DGGITQSPKYLFRKEGQNVTLSCEQNLNHDAMYWYRQDPGQGLRLIYYSQIVNDFQKGDIAEGYSVSREKKESFPLTVTSAQKNPTAFYLCASRPGTSIYEQYFGPGTRLTVT.

V is TRBV5-4 and J is TRBJ2-2; 7 positions agree with TRBD1. The junction had 4 bases not matched to a gene; V was cut back by 0 bases and J by 2 bases. This CDR3 is built from 16 residues. Germline V CDR1 and CDR2: SGHNT, YYREEE (reference sequence). CDR3 residues: CASSLGQGVNTGELFF. The CDR3 bases are TGTGCCAGCAGCTTGGGACAGGGAGTTAACACCGGGGAGCTGTTTTTT.

The chain combines TRBV18 with TRBJ2-5; TRBD1 might be the D (6 bases). Germline lookup yields CDR1 KGHSH and CDR2 LQKENI. The CDR3 covers 14 residues. Trimming removed 4 bases at V and 1 base at J, with 10 bases between. The CDR3 region has the DNA TGTGCCAGCTCACAGAAGACAGGCCAAGAGACCCAGTACTTC. This codes for CASSQKTGQETQYF.

The rearrangement joins TRBV10-1 to TRBJ1-1; D may be TRBD1 (5 bases). Germline V gives CDR1 WNHNN, CDR2 SYGVQD (reference sequence). V was pared by 6 bases and J by 8 bases, with 13 bases between. This CDR3 spans 12 amino acids. CDR3 loop: CASSGGKGEAFF. The CDR3 nucleotides are TGCGCCAGCAGCGGGGGAAAAGGGGAAGCTTTCTTT.

V is TRBV7-2 and J is TRBJ2-2, with D tentatively TRBD1 (5 bases). CDR1 is SGHTA, CDR2 FQGNSA, per germline. V lost 2 bases to trimming and J lost 0 bases, with 13 bases between them. The CDR3 is 17 amino acids. CDR3 in amino acids: CASSLRGGAANTGELFF. The CDR3 DNA reads as TGTGCCAGCAGCTTAAGGGGCGGAGCCGCGAACACCGGGGAGCTGTTTTTT. Using reference TRBV7-2 and TRBJ2-2 for the parts outside the CDR3, the full variable domain is GAGVSQSPSNKVTEKGKDVELRCDPISGHTALYWYRQSLGQGLEFLIYFQGNSAPDKSGLPSDRFSAERTGGSVSTLTIQRTQQEDSAVYLCASSLRGGAANTGELFFGEGSRLTVL.

This chain links TRBV29-1 with TRBJ2-7; D is perhaps TRBD2 (6 bases). V was trimmed by 4 bases and J by 3 bases, leaving 13 bases between them. Per the germline V gene, CDR1 is SQVTM and CDR2 is ANQGSEA. This CDR3 comprises 13 residues. CDR3 nucleotide sequence: TGCAGCGTTGGAGGGGCGGGGAACTACGAGCAGTACTTC. Encoded protein: CSVGGAGNYEQYF.

This clone appeared a few times. This CDR3 reads CASRAGDFSYEQYF. The CDR3 DNA reads as TGTGCCAGCAGAGCGGGGGACTTCTCCTACGAGCAGTACTTC. J is TRBJ2-7 and V is TRBV28; TRBD2 aligns across 8 bases. This CDR3 spans 14 amino acids. V shed 6 bases and J 0 bases; nucleotides not matched to a gene: 4. Germline loops: CDR1 MDHEN, CDR2 SYDVKM.

The V and J genes are TRBV6-5 and TRBJ2-5, with TRBD2 matching over 9 bases. TRBJ2-7 matches the DNA end more closely, so the J call is doubtful. The CDR3 covers 15 residues. Germline V gene data show CDR1 as MNHEY and CDR2 as SVGAGI. This chain's CDR3 is CASSSGTSLIGEQYF. The CDR3 DNA is TGTGCCAGCAGTTCCGGGACTAGCCTAATCGGCGAGCAGTACTTC.

DNA of the CDR3: TGTGCCTGGAAGGGACAAGGCACAGATACGCAGTATTTT. The encoded protein is CAWKGQGTDTQYF. The chain is built from TRBV30 and TRBJ2-3; D perhaps matches TRBD1 (6 bases). Trimming removed 4 bases from V and 1 base from J, with 9 bases in between. Germline-derived CDR1 and CDR2 are GTSNPN and SVGIG (reference sequence). The CDR3 is made up of 13 amino acids.

The chain is built from TRBV6-6 and TRBJ1-3; D unresolved. CDR1 and CDR2 (germline): MNHNY, SVGAGI (reference sequence). This CDR3 comprises 15 residues. V was trimmed by 4 bases and J by 0 bases, leaving 10 bases between them. CDR3 region: CASSSAESSGNTIYF. Written as DNA, the CDR3 is TGTGCCAGCAGTTCGGCGGAGAGCTCTGGAAACACCATATATTTT.

The rearrangement uses TRBV7-9 and TRBJ2-7, with a possible D match to TRBD1 (5 bases). Looked up from germline, CDR1 is SEHNR and CDR2 is FQNEAQ (reference sequence). V was cut by 5 bases and J by 2 bases, with 16 bases left in between. The CDR3 consists of 15 residues. The CDR3 region is CASSAIGANTYEQYF. DNA of the CDR3: TGTGCCAGCAGCGCAATTGGGGCTAACACCTACGAGCAGTACTTC.

The rearrangement links TRBV5-1 to TRBJ2-1; 11 nucleotides line up with TRBD2. V trimming: 5 bases; J trimming: 4 bases; junction bases outside the gene matches: 5. Germline CDR1 is SGHRS and CDR2 is YFSETQ. This CDR3 is 15 amino acids long. DNA of the CDR3: TGCGCCAGCAGACCGGGACTAGCGGAGTACAATGAGCAGTTCTTC. Its protein product is CASRPGLAEYNEQFF.